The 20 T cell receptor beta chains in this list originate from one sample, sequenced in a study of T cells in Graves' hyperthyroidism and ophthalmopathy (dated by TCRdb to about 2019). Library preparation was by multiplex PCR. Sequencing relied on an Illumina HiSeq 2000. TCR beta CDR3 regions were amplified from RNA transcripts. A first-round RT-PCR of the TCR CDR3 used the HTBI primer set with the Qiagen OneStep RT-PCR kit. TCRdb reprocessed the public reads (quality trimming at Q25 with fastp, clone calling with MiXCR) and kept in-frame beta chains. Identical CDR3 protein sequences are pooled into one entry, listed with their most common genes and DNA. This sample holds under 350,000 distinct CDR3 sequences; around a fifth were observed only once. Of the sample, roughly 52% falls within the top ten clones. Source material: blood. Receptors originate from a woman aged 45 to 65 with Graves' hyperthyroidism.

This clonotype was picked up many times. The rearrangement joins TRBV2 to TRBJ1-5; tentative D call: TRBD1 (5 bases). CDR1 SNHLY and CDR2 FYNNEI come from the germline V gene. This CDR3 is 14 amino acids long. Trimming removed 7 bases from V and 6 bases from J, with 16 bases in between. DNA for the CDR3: TGTGCCAGCACCGCTGGGGGAAGGACTCAGCCCCAGCATTTT. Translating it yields CASTAGGRTQPQHF.

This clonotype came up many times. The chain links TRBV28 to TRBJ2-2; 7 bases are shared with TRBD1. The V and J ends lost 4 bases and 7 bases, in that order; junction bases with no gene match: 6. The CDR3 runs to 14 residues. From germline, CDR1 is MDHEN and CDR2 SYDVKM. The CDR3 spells CASSSGQIYGELFF. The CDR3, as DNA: TGTGCCAGCAGTTCGGGACAGATATACGGGGAGCTGTTTTTT.

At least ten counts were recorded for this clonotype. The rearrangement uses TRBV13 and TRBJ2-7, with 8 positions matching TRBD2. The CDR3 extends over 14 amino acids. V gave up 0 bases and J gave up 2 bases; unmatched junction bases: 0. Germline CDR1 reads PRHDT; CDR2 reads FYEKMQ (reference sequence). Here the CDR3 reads CASSLGAGAYEQYF. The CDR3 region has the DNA TGTGCCAGCAGCTTAGGAGCGGGGGCCTACGAGCAGTACTTC.

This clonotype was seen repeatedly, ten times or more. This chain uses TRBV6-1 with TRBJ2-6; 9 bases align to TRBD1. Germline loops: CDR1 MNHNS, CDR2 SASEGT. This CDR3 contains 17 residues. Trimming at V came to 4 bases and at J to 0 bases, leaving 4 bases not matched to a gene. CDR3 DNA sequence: TGTGCCAGCAGTGCTCAGACAGGGGGCTCTGGGGCCAACGTCCTGACTTTC. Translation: CASSAQTGGSGANVLTF.

CDR3 DNA sequence: TGTGCCAGCAGCTTAGGGGCAGGAACGAATTCACCCCTCCACTTT. This encodes CASSLGAGTNSPLHF. The rearrangement joins TRBV7-2 to TRBJ1-6; D not resolved. Looked up from germline, CDR1 is SGHTA and CDR2 is FQGNSA. CDR3 length equals 15 residues. Trimming stripped 1 base from V and 7 bases from J, with 11 bases between.

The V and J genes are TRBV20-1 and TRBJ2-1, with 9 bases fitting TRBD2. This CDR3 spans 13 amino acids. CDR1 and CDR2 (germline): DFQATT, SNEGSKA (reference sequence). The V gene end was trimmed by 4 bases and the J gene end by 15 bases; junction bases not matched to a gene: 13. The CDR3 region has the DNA TGCAGTGCTACCATCCTAGCGGGACCGCCCCCGTTCTTC. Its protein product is CSATILAGPPPFF.

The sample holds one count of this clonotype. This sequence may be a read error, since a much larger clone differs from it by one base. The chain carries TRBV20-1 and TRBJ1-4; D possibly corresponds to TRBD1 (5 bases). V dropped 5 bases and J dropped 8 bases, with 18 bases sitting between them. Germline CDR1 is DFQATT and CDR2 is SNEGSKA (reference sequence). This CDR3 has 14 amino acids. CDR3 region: CSAGRGSAGEKLFF. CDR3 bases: TGCAGTGCTGGTCGGGGCTCAGCGGGCGAAAAACTGTTTTTT.

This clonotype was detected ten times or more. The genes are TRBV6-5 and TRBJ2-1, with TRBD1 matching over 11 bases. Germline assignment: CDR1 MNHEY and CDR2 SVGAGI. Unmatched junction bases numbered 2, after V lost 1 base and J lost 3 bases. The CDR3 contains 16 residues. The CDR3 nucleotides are TGTGCCAGCAGTTACTTGGGACAGGGGGACTACAATGAGCAGTTCTTC. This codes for CASSYLGQGDYNEQFF.

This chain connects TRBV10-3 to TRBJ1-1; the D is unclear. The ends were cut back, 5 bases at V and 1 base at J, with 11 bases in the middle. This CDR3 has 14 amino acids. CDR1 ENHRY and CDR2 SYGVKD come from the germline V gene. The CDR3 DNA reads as TGTGCCATCAGTACTTTCGGAAGGAACACTGAAGCTTTCTTT. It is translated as CAISTFGRNTEAFF.

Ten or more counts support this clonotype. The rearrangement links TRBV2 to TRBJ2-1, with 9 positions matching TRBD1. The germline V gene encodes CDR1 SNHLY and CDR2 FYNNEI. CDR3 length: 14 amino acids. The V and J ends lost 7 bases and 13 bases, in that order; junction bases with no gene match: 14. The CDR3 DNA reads TGTGCCAGCACCCGGGACAGGGTCCTCCAATTCCAGTTCTTC. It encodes CASTRDRVLQFQFF.

The DNA for the CDR3 is TGTGCCAGCAGTAACATCGGGGACTATGGCTACACCTTC. It specifies CASSNIGDYGYTF. The chain recombines TRBV27 with TRBJ1-2; no clear D. CDR1 MNHEY and CDR2 SMNVEV come from the germline V gene (reference sequence). This CDR3 is 13 amino acids long. The V gene lost 5 bases and the J gene lost 3 bases, with 10 bases spanning the gap.

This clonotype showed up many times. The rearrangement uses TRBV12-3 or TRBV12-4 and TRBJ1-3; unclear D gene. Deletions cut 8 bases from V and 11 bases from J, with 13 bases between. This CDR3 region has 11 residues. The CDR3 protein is CASGRTASIYF. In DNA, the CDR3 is TGTGCCAGCGGAAGGACCGCCTCCATATATTTT.

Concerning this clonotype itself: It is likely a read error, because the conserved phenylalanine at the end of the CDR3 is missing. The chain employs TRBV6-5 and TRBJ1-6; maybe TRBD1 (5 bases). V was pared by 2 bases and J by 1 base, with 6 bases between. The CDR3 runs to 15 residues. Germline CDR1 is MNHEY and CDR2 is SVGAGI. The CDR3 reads CASSYRGSYNSPLHS. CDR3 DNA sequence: TGTGCCAGCAGTTACCGGGGGTCCTATAATTCACCCCTCCACTCT.

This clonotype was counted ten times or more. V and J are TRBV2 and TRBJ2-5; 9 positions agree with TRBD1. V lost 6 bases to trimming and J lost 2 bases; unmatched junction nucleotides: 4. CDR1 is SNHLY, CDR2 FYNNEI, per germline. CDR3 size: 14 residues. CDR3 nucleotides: TGTGCCAGCAGAGGAGGGACAGGGCAAGAGACCCAGTACTTC. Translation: CASRGGTGQETQYF.

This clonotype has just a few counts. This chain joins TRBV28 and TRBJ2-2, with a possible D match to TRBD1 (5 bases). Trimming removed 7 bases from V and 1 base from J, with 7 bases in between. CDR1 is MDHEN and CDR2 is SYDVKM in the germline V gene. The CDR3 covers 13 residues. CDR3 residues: CASIRGNTGELFF. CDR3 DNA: TGTGCCAGCATTAGGGGGAACACCGGGGAGCTGTTTTTT.

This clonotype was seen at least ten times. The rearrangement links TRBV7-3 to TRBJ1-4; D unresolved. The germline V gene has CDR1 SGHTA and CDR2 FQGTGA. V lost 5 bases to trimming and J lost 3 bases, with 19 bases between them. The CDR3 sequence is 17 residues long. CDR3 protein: CASSSCLSPLANEKLFF. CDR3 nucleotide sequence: TGTGCCAGCAGCAGTTGTTTAAGCCCCTTAGCTAATGAAAAACTGTTTTTT. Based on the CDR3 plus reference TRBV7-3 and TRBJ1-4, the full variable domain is GAGVSQTPSNKVTEKGKYVELRCDPISGHTALYWYRQSLGQGPEFLIYFQGTGAADDSGLPNDRFFAVRPEGSVSTLKIQRTERGDSAVYLCASSSCLSPLANEKLFFGSGTQLSVL.

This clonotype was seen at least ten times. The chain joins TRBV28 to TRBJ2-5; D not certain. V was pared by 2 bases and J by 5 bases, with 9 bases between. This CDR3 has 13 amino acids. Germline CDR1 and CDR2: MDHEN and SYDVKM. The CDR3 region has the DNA TGTGCCAGCAGTTTAAAGGGAATGGAGACCCAGTACTTC. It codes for CASSLKGMETQYF.

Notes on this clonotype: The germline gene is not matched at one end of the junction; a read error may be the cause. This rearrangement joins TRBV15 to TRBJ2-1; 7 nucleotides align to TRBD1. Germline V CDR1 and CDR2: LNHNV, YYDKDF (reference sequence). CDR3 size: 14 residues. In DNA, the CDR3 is TGTGCCACCAGCAAACTAACAGGGGAGAATGAGCGGTTCTTC. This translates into CATSKLTGENERFF.

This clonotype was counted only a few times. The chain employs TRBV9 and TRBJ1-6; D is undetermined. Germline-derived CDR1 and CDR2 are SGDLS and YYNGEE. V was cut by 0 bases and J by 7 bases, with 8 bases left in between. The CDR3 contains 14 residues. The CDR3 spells CASSVEVRNSPLHF. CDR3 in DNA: TGTGCCAGCAGCGTAGAAGTCCGGAATTCACCCCTCCACTTT.

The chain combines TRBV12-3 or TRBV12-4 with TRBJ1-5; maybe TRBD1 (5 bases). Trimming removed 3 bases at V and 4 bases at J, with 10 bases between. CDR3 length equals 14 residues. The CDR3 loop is CASSFRQKNQPQHF. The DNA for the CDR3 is TGTGCCAGCAGTTTCCGACAGAAAAATCAGCCCCAGCATTTT.